A single sample gave rise to the 12 T cell receptor beta chains below, sequenced in a study of technical replicates of blood from a few donors. The assay was immunoSEQ multiplex PCR, and TCRdb's table has in-frame clones only and misses some. The repertoire holds around 92,000 clones, 95% seen once, with around 0.21% in the top ten. The specimen was T cells isolated from PBMCs. These TCRs come from a human donor in good health.

CDR3 residues: CASSLRTSSYNEQFF. CDR3 in DNA: TGTGCCAGTAGTTTAAGGACTAGCTCCTACAATGAGCAGTTCTTC. This rearrangement joins TRBV19 to TRBJ2-1; 7 bases line up with TRBD2. CDR1 and CDR2 (germline): LNHDA, SQIVND (reference sequence). This CDR3 is built from 15 residues. V lost 5 bases to trimming and J lost 0 bases; unmatched junction nucleotides: 4.

The CDR3 bases are TGTGCCAGCTCTTCCGACAGGGGAAACAATCAGCCCCAGCATTTT. Protein: CASSSDRGNNQPQHF. This sequence joins TRBV5-4 and TRBJ1-5; 8 nucleotides line up with TRBD1. The CDR3 has 15 amino acids. J gave up 3 bases and V 7 bases, and 9 bases lay outside the gene matches. The germline CDR1 and CDR2 sequences are SGHNT and YYREEE (reference sequence).

This clone was picked up one time. The rearrangement links TRBV6-5 to TRBJ2-7; 7 bases are shared with TRBD1. With 5 bases clipped from V and 3 bases from J, the junction kept 7 bases outside the gene matches. CDR3 length: 14 amino acids. In germline, CDR1 is MNHEY, CDR2 SVGAGI. The CDR3 nucleotides read TGTGCCAGCAGTACGACAGGGAGTGGCTACGAGCAGTACTTC. As protein: CASSTTGSGYEQYF.

The chain uses TRBV7-3 and TRBJ2-1, with 9 bases identical to TRBD2. The CDR3 contains 15 residues. V shed 5 bases and J 8 bases; nucleotides not matched to a gene: 10. The V gene's germline CDR1 is SGHTA and CDR2 FQGTGA. The CDR3 spells CASSLSGGLFYEQFF. CDR3 nucleotides: TGTGCCAGCAGCCTTAGCGGGGGCCTTTTTTATGAGCAGTTCTTC. The variable domain in full, with the rest retrieved from reference TRBV7-3 and TRBJ2-1, is GAGVSQTPSNKVTEKGKYVELRCDPISGHTALYWYRQSLGQGPEFLIYFQGTGAADDSGLPNDRFFAVRPEGSVSTLKIQRTERGDSAVYLCASSLSGGLFYEQFFGPGTRLTVL.

The J gene is TRBJ2-5, the V gene TRBV18; 9 bases line up with TRBD1. Germline trimming cut 1 base from V and 1 base from J; bases unmatched to any gene: 7. The CDR3 sequence is 17 residues long. Germline V gene data show CDR1 as KGHSH and CDR2 as LQKENI. The CDR3 loop reads CASSPLRTGAVQETQYF. Here the CDR3 DNA reads TGTGCCAGCTCACCACTCCGGACAGGGGCCGTCCAAGAGACCCAGTACTTC. The full variable domain, completed using reference TRBV18 and TRBJ2-5, is NAGVMQNPRHLVRRRGQEARLRCSPMKGHSHVYWYRQLPEEGLKFMVYLQKENIIDESGMPKERFSAEFPKEGPSILRIQQVVRGDSAAYFCASSPLRTGAVQETQYFGPGTRLLVL.

V usage is TRBV4-1 and J usage is TRBJ2-7; D is unresolved. Trimming shortened V by 1 base and J by 6 bases, and 7 bases separated the two germline ends. The CDR3 contains 12 residues. CDR1 is MGHRA and CDR2 is YSYEKL in the germline V gene. CDR3 in DNA: TGCGCCAGCAGCCAAGCCGCCGGCGAGCAGTACTTC. This codes for CASSQAAGEQYF.

J is TRBJ2-7 and V is TRBV27; 10 nucleotides line up with TRBD1. The junction had 7 bases not matched to a gene; V was cut back by 3 bases and J by 2 bases. The CDR3 contains 16 residues. Germline CDR1 MNHEY, CDR2 SMNVEV (reference sequence). The CDR3 region is CASSFSGQGGTYEQYF. CDR3 nucleotides: TGTGCCAGCAGTTTCTCCGGACAGGGGGGGACCTACGAGCAGTACTTC.

The rearrangement joins TRBV7-2 to TRBJ2-7; 12 nucleotides agree with TRBD2. The V segment lost 5 bases and the J segment 3 bases; nucleotides outside the gene matches: 8. This CDR3 comprises 16 residues. Germline loops: CDR1 SGHTA, CDR2 FQGNSA. The CDR3 nucleotides read TGTGCCAGCAGCGATCCCGGACTAGCGGGACTCTACGAGCAGTACTTC. Amino acids: CASSDPGLAGLYEQYF.

The V and J genes are TRBV5-1 and TRBJ2-7; D uncertain. Trimming took 4 bases from V and 8 from J, leaving 13 bases between them. The CDR3 is 12 residues long. The V gene's germline CDR1 is SGHRS and CDR2 YFSETQ. The CDR3 sequence: CASSIDANKQYF. The CDR3 coding sequence is TGCGCCAGCAGCATCGATGCCAACAAGCAGTACTTC.

The chain has TRBV27 and TRBJ1-2, with TRBD1 matching over 7 bases. V lost 6 bases to trimming and J lost 4 bases; unmatched junction nucleotides: 8. Looked up from germline, CDR1 is MNHEY and CDR2 is SMNVEV (reference sequence). The CDR3 loop spans 14 amino acids. In DNA form, the CDR3 reads TGTGCCAGCAGCTTAGACAGGGTGGCCTATGGCTACACCTTC. Its protein is CASSLDRVAYGYTF.

The chain couples TRBV6-5 to TRBJ2-7; D not resolved. The CDR3 has 11 amino acids. Germline CDR1 reads MNHEY; CDR2 reads SVGAGI. Deletions cut 6 bases from V and 6 bases from J, with 9 bases between. The CDR3, as DNA: TGTGCCAGCAGGGGCAGTGGCGAGCAGTACTTC. It translates to CASRGSGEQYF.

The chain links TRBV18 to TRBJ1-2; maybe TRBD1 (6 bases). CDR1 KGHSH and CDR2 LQKENI come from the germline V gene. The CDR3 consists of 14 residues. V was shortened by 6 bases and J by 2 bases, with 13 bases between the two germline ends. DNA for the CDR3: TGTGCCAGCTCCCCTATGGACAGAAACTATGGCTACACCTTC. Its protein is CASSPMDRNYGYTF.